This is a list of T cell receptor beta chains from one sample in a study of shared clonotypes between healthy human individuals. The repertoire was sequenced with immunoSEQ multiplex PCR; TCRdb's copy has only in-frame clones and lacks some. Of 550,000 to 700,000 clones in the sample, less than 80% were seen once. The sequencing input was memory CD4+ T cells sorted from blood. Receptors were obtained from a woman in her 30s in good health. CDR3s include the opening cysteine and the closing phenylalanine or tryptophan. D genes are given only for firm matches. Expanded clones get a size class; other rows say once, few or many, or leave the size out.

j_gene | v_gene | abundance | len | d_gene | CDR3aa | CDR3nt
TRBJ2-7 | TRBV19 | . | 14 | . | CASKERVSTYEQYF | TGTGCCAGTAAGGAACGGGTAAGCACCTACGAGCAGTACTTC
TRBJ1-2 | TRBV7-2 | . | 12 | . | CASSTYREDYTF | TGTGCCAGCAGCACCTACAGGGAGGACTACACCTTC
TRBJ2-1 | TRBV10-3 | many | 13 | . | CAISESIGREQFF | TGTGCCATCAGTGAGTCGATCGGGCGAGAGCAGTTCTTC
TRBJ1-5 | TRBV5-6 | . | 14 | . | CASSPRGSNQPQHF | TGTGCCAGCAGCCCCAGAGGTAGCAATCAGCCCCAGCATTTT
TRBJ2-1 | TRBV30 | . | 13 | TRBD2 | CAWRGLRYNEQFF | TGTGCCTGGAGGGGACTACGATACAATGAGCAGTTCTTC
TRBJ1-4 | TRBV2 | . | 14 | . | CASTDRSTNEKLFF | TGTGCCAGCACCGACAGATCAACTAATGAAAAACTGTTTTTT
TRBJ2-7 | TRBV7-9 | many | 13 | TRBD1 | CASSHGQGYEQYF | TGTGCCAGCAGCCATGGACAGGGCTACGAGCAGTACTTC
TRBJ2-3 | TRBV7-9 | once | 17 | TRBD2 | CASSSPRGLADTDTQYF | TGTGCCAGCAGCTCCCCCAGAGGACTAGCGGACACAGATACGCAGTATTTT
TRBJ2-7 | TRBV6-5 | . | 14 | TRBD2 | CASIKGRGGYEQYF | TGTGCCAGCATCAAGGGGAGGGGTGGGTACGAGCAGTACTTC
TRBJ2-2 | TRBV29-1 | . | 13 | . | CSVVKIVTGELFF | TGCAGCGTTGTAAAGATAGTCACCGGGGAGCTGTTTTTT
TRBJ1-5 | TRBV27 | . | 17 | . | CASSFHGRGELGQPQHF | TGTGCCAGCAGTTTTCATGGCAGGGGAGAGCTAGGTCAGCCCCAGCATTTT
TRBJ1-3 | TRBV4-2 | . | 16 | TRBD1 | CASSQSQGASGNTIYF | TGTGCCAGCAGCCAAAGCCAGGGGGCATCTGGAAACACCATATATTTT
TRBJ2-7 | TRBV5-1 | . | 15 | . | CASSFSPGGRNEQYF | TGCGCCAGCAGCTTCTCCCCGGGTGGTCGGAACGAGCAGTACTTC
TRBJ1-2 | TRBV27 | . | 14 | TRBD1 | CASSQNRGQGGYTF | TGTGCCAGCAGTCAAAACAGGGGGCAGGGTGGCTACACCTTC
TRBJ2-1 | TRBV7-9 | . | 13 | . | CASSSMRGSEQFF | TGTGCCAGCAGCTCGATGCGGGGTAGTGAGCAGTTCTTC
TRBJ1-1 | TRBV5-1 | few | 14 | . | CASSSGTEDTEAFF | TGCGCCAGCAGCTCCGGGACGGAGGACACTGAAGCTTTCTTT
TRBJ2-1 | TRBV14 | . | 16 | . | CASSGQKRASYNEQFF | TGTGCCAGCAGCGGTCAAAAGCGGGCCTCCTACAATGAGCAGTTCTTC
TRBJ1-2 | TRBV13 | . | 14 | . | CASSPGRTRYGYTF | TGTGCCAGCAGCCCTGGACGGACCCGCTATGGCTACACCTTC
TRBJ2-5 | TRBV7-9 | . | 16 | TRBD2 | CASSKGTSGGKETQYF | TGTGCCAGCAGCAAGGGGACTAGCGGGGGGAAAGAGACCCAGTACTTC
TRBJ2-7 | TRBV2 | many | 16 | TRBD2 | CASSEQLAGVLPEQYF | TGTGCCAGCAGTGAACAGCTAGCGGGAGTTCTTCCCGAGCAGTACTTC
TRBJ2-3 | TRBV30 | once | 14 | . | CAWSLGLSTDTQYF | TGTGCCTGGAGTTTAGGACTTAGCACAGATACGCAGTATTTT
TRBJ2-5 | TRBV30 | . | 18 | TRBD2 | CAWSVLGLAGTSKKTQYF | TGTGCCTGGAGTGTTCTGGGACTAGCGGGCACTAGCAAGAAGACCCAGTACTTC
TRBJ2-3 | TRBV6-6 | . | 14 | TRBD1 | CASSYPDRADTQYF | TGTGCCAGCAGTTACCCCGACAGGGCCGATACGCAGTATTTT
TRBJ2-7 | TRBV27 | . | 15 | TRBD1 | CASSSGQGFVHEQYF | TGTGCCAGCAGTTCGGGACAGGGGTTCGTCCACGAGCAGTACTTC
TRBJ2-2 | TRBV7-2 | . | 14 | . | CASSFAGITGELFF | TGTGCCAGCAGCTTCGCAGGGATCACCGGGGAGCTGTTTTTT
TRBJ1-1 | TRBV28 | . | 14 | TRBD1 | CASNQGALRTEAFF | TGTGCCAGCAACCAGGGGGCCCTTAGGACTGAAGCTTTCTTT
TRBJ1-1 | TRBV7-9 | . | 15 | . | CASSTMTVGDTEAFF | TGTGCCAGCAGCACGATGACAGTGGGGGACACTGAAGCTTTCTTT
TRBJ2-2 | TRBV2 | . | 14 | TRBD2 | CASNRLAGGRELFF | TGTGCCAGCAACCGACTAGCGGGAGGGAGGGAGCTGTTTTTT
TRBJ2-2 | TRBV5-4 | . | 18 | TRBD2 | CASSLAPAGTANTGELFF | TGTGCCAGCAGCTTGGCCCCAGCGGGGACGGCGAACACCGGGGAGCTGTTTTTT
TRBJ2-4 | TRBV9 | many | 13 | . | CASSVDLLGIQYF | TGTGCCAGCAGCGTAGATTTACTCGGCATTCAGTACTTC
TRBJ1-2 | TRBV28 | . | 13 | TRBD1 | CASSLRGLYGYTF | TGTGCCAGCAGTTTAAGGGGGCTCTATGGCTACACCTTC